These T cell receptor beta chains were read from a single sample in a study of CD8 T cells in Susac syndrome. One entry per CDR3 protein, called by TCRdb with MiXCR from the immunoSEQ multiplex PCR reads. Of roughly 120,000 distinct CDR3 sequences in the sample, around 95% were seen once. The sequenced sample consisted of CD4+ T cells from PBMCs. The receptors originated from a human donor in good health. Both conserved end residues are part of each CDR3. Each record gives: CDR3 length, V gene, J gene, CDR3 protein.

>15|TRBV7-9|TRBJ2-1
CASSLPGQVSNEQFF
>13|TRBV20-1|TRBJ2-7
CSARDPGGLEQYF
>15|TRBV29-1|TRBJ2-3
CSVPSGTVTTDTQYF
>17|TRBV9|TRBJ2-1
CASSPTSAGGPYNEQFF
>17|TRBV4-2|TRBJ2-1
CASSQDESSGILREQFF
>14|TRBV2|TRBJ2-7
CASSDQGSSYEQYF
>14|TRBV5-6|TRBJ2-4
CASSLEGYGGIQYF
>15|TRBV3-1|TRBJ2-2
CASSLAPDGVGELFF
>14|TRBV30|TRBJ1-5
CAWSRGRGNQPQHF
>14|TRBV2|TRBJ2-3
CASFRLAAPDTQYF
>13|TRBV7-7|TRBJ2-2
CASSPENTGELFF
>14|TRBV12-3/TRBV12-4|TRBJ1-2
CASSPPGTSYGYTF
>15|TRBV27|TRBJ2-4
CASSLMADAKNIQYF
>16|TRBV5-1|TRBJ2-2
CASSLGPRTNTGELFF
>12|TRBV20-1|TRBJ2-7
CSATGRLYEQYF
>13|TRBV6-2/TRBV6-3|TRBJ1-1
CASSYGRNTEAFF
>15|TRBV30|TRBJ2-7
CAWSDIQGDSYEQYF
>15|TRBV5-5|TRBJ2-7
CASSSRDTESYEQYF
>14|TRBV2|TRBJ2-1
CASHGLAGYNEQFF
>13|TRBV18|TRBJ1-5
CASSAKDNQPQHF
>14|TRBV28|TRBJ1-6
CASSLGSYDSPLHF
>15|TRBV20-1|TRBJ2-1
CSARDRLAGVREQFF
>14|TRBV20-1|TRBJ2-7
CSAPPGLPVGEQYF
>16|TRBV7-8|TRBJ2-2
CASSLSGGQNTGELFF
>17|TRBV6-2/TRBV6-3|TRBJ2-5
CASSYGGLAGRKETQYF
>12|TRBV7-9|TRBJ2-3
CATGSNTDTQYF
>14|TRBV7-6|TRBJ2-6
CASSSPFGANVLTF
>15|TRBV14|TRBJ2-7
CASSQDRGLAHEQYF
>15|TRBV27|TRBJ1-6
CASTPEGRGDSPLHF
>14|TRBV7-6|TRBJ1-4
CASSLGGTNEKLFF
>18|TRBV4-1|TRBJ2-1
CASRGAQGAYFSYNEQFF
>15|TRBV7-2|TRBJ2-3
CASSDSGGSTDTQYF
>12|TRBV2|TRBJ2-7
CASTAAGYEQYF
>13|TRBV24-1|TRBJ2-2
CATSDGNTGELFF
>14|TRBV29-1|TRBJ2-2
CSVERGMGTGELFF
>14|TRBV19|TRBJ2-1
CATNQVGAYNEQFF
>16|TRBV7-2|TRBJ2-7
CASSSSGTGRTYEQYF
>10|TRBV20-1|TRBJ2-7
CSALHYEQYF
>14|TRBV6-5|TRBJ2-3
CASSYSLAVDTQYF
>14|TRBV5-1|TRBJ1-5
CASSEQGAGQPQHF
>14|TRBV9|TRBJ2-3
CASSVSGITDTQYF
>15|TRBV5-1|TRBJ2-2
CASSLSEGVPGELFF
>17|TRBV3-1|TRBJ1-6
CASSQGAGGASNSPLHF
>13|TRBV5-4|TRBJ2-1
CASSSQRDNEQFF
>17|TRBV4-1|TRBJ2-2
CASSQPPEGGFTGELFF
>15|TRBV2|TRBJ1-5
CASSETGLRNQPQHF
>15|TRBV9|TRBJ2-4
CASSGLPGLGNIQYF
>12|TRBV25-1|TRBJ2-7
CASSDTTSNRYF
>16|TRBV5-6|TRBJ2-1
CASSGRGRSSYNEQFF
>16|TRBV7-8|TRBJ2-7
CASSLRVGTGTYEQYF
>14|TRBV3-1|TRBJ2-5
CASRPGQGWETQYF
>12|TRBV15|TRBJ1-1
CATEGWGTEAFF
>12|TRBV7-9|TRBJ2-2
CASSHDWGELFF
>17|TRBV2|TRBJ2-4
CASSEAGTSGLKNIQYF
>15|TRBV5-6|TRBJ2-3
CASSRGGQGGDTQYF